This T cell receptor beta chain originates from a study of blood T cell repertoires in COVID-19. Study in general: Collection of acute and convalescent COVID-19 samples took place in the United States, Italy and Spain. PBMCs, B-cell-depleted T cells, or T cells provided the cDNA or gDNA that made up the material.

Libraries were prepared by immunoSEQ multiplex PCR; TCRdb keeps only in-frame clonotypes and omits some of them. The data contain roughly 100,000 clones, around nine tenths of them singletons. Per germline, CDR1 SNHLY and CDR2 FYNNEI. This CDR3 region has 16 residues. With 3 bases removed from V and 5 bases from J, the gap between germline ends came to 19 bases. The clonotype was recovered from a human donor in a cohort sampled during active COVID-19. Sequences were obtained from peripheral blood. The chain uses TRBV2 and TRBJ1-2; D is perhaps TRBD1 (5 bases). CDR3 sequence: CASSDGIESGTYGYTF. The CDR3 nucleotides are TGTGCCAGCAGTGACGGGATTGAGTCAGGGACTTATGGCTACACCTTC.